Listed below are T cell receptor beta chains from one sample, sequenced in a study of CD8 T cells in ankylosing spondylitis. TCRdb fed the 5' RACE reads into MiXCR, producing one record per CDR3 protein. The table shows roughly 670,000 distinct CDR3 sequences, with 15% to 20% occurring only once. What was sequenced was blood, either unsorted or a sorted T cell fraction (not recorded which). The source is a male donor with ankylosing spondylitis. The conserved cysteine and the conserved F or W are not part of the CDR3 here. D genes are given only for firm matches.

TRBD1	TRBV5-6	TRBJ1-1	ASSPGTGRNTEAF
-	TRBV4-1	TRBJ2-3	ASSPRVQPSTDTQY
TRBD2	TRBV20-1	TRBJ2-1	SGTSGRVAYNEQF
TRBD1	TRBV7-9	TRBJ2-7	ASSLTGIVDEQY
-	TRBV4-2	TRBJ1-1	ASSQDKNTEAF
-	TRBV30	TRBJ1-6	AWSTDYYNSPLH
-	TRBV2	TRBJ1-1	ASSGDSTEAF
-	TRBV2	TRBJ1-1	ASSEEGILNTEAF
TRBD1	TRBV18	TRBJ2-1	ASSPYGTGSDEQF
-	TRBV28	TRBJ2-7	ASRISDGYEQY
TRBD1	TRBV10-3	TRBJ1-1	AISPDRGSMNTEAF
-	TRBV12-3/TRBV12-4	TRBJ2-6	ASSWPEGSGANVLT
-	TRBV7-9	TRBJ1-6	ASSLVQGNSPLH
TRBD2	TRBV7-2	TRBJ2-5	ASSSRSGGGETQY
-	TRBV6-1	TRBJ1-1	ASSTQGNPEAF
TRBD1	TRBV28	TRBJ1-1	ASRPTGQMNTEAF
-	TRBV12-3/TRBV12-4	TRBJ2-5	ASSFWGGETQY
-	TRBV7-2	TRBJ2-7	ASSAQGYNEQY
-	TRBV9	TRBJ2-7	ASSVDLMGKQY
-	TRBV5-1	TRBJ1-1	ASSSHKAVARNTEAF
TRBD2	TRBV4-2	TRBJ2-3	ASSQDHPREEYTQY
TRBD2	TRBV10-3	TRBJ2-1	AITPGTSGYNEQF
-	TRBV20-1	TRBJ2-7	SASLSSYEQY
-	TRBV18	TRBJ1-2	ASSPFIYREIDYGYT
-	TRBV6-1	TRBJ1-1	ASSPRQESTEAF
-	TRBV20-1	TRBJ1-1	SARRGDRTAF
TRBD2	TRBV20-1	TRBJ2-7	SARARGGLAGGSSYEQY
-	TRBV5-5	TRBJ2-7	ASSLGVDISYEQY
-	TRBV5-1	TRBJ1-4	ASSLGPATNEKLF
-	TRBV20-1	TRBJ2-3	SAVGRSGTDTQY
TRBD2	TRBV20-1	TRBJ2-7	SARDEGLAYSYEQY
-	TRBV13	TRBJ1-1	ASSWRTAGEAF
-	TRBV6-1	TRBJ1-5	ASRQNDGNQPQH
TRBD1	TRBV6-1	TRBJ1-5	ASSDPGQYQPQH
-	TRBV29-1	TRBJ2-7	SAEDPTHDYEQY
TRBD1	TRBV4-1	TRBJ1-5	ASSQTGQGDQPQH
-	TRBV27	TRBJ2-7	ASSQTAAYEQY
TRBD2	TRBV7-2	TRBJ2-3	ASRTPGLSTDTQY
-	TRBV7-9	TRBJ1-1	ASSLAGVI
-	TRBV9	TRBJ2-5	ASSGVRRETQY
TRBD2	TRBV4-1	TRBJ2-3	ASTWVVAGVGSDTQY
TRBD2	TRBV20-1	TRBJ2-5	SARRLAGGDFETQY
-	TRBV6-2/TRBV6-3	TRBJ1-5	ASRSEGVDQPQH
-	TRBV12-3/TRBV12-4	TRBJ2-3	ASSADPLDTQY
-	TRBV12-3/TRBV12-4	TRBJ2-2	ASSSFWPGELF